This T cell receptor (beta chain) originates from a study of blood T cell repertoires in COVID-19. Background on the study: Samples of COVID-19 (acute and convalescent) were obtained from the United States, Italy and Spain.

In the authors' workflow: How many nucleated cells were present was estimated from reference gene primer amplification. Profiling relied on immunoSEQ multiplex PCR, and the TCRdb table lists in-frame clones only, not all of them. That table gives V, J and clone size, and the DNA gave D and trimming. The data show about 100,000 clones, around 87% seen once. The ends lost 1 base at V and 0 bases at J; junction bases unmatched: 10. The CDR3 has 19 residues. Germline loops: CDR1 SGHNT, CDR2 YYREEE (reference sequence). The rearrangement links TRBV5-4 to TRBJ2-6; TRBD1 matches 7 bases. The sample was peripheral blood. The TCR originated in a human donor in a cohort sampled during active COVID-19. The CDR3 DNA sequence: TGTGCCAGCAGCTTGCCGCTACTTGGACAGGCCTCTGGGGCCAACGTCCTGACTTTC. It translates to CASSLPLLGQASGANVLTF.